These 21 T cell receptor beta chains originate from one sample sequenced in a study of technical replicates of blood from a few donors. Here immunoSEQ multiplex PCR was the method, and the copy in TCRdb shows in-frame clones only, minus some. The sample carries 75,000 to 95,000 clones, almost 97% recorded once. Material for sequencing was T cells isolated from PBMCs. All receptors come from a human donor in good health.

The chain has TRBV28 and TRBJ2-1, with D possibly TRBD2 on 6 matching bases. The CDR3 runs 16 residues. CDR1 is MDHEN, CDR2 SYDVKM, per germline. The V end was cut by 3 bases, the J end by 5 bases, with 17 bases between. The CDR3 loop is CASSFRGGINHNEQFF. The DNA of the CDR3 is TGTGCCAGCAGTTTCCGGGGCGGGATTAACCACAATGAGCAGTTCTTC.

The V gene is TRBV21-1, the J gene TRBJ2-7; TRBD2, as called in the table, went unchecked against the DNA. TRBV21-1 corresponds to a pseudogene. The CDR3 runs to 15 residues. For the CDR3, the DNA is TGTGCCAGCAGAAGGCAGGGAGGTGCTTCCTACGAGCAGTACTTC. Translation: CASRRQGGASYEQYF.

This sequence joins TRBV7-8 and TRBJ2-1; TRBD1 aligns across 9 bases. V lost 5 bases and J lost 1; bases outside the gene matches: 6. This CDR3 has 16 amino acids. Germline lookup yields CDR1 SGHVS and CDR2 FQNEAQ. The CDR3 nucleotides read TGTGCCAGCAGCCCAACAGGGGGCAGGTCCTACAATGAGCAGTTCTTC. Its translation: CASSPTGGRSYNEQFF.

CDR3 sequence: CASSWSKFYEQYF. The CDR3 coding sequence is TGTGCCAGTAGTTGGAGTAAGTTCTACGAGCAGTACTTC. J is TRBJ2-7 and V is TRBV19; D is uncertain. The CDR3 runs 13 residues. Germline-derived CDR1 and CDR2 are LNHDA and SQIVND (reference sequence). V was cut by 5 bases and J by 3 bases, with 11 bases left in between. Supplemented by reference TRBV19 and TRBJ2-7, the full variable domain reads DGGITQSPKYLFRKEGQNVTLSCEQNLNHDAMYWYRQDPGQGLRLIYYSQIVNDFQKGDIAEGYSVSREKKESFPLTVTSAQKNPTAFYLCASSWSKFYEQYFGPGTRLTVT.

CDR3 loop: CSAPSYNEQFF. The DNA of the CDR3 is TGCAGTGCCCCTTCCTACAATGAGCAGTTCTTC. The V call is TRBV20-1, the J call TRBJ2-1, with D unresolved. Looked up from germline, CDR1 is DFQATT and CDR2 is SNEGSKA (reference sequence). Trimming took off 6 bases at V and 1 base at J, with 4 bases between the two ends. This CDR3 spans 11 amino acids.

This clone has just one count. The chain is built from TRBV27 and TRBJ2-5; 9 nucleotides agree with TRBD2. This CDR3 is built from 16 residues. Trimming took 0 bases from V and 4 from J; bases not matched to a gene: 6. Germline V gene sequence: CDR1 MNHEY, CDR2 SMNVEV (reference sequence). Here the CDR3 DNA reads TGTGCCAGCAGTTTATCCTCTAGCGGGATGGCAGAGACCCAGTACTTC. Amino acids: CASSLSSSGMAETQYF.

V is TRBV7-8 and J is TRBJ1-1; D ambiguous. The V end was cut by 2 bases, the J end by 0 bases, with 10 bases between. Germline V gene sequence: CDR1 SGHVS, CDR2 FQNEAQ. This CDR3 contains 15 residues. For the CDR3, the DNA is TGTGCCAGCAGCTTATTCAGTACGATGAACACTGAAGCTTTCTTT. It translates to CASSLFSTMNTEAFF.

The chain employs TRBV9 and TRBJ1-4; 7 bases are shared with TRBD1. Germline-derived CDR1 and CDR2 are SGDLS and YYNGEE. After removal of 3 bases from V and 6 bases from J, the junction contained 8 bases not matched to a gene. The CDR3 runs 15 residues. The CDR3: CASSATGTEYEKLFF. In DNA, the CDR3 is TGTGCCAGCAGCGCTACCGGGACAGAGTATGAAAAACTGTTTTTT.

The V and J genes are TRBV11-2 and TRBJ2-1; 11 bases align to TRBD2. V lost 2 bases to trimming and J lost 8 bases; unmatched junction nucleotides: 2. The CDR3 length is 14 residues. Germline loops: CDR1 SGHAT, CDR2 FQNNGV. CDR3 DNA: TGTGCCAGCAGCTTAACTAGCGGGAGTTATGAGCAGTTCTTC. As protein: CASSLTSGSYEQFF.

The chain has TRBV19 and TRBJ1-4, with 7 bases that match TRBD1. CDR3 length equals 15 residues. Germline V gene lookup returns CDR1 LNHDA and CDR2 SQIVND (reference sequence). The junction had 6 bases not matched to a gene; V was cut back by 5 bases and J by 3 bases. The CDR3 coding sequence is TGTGCCAGTAGTTCTCCGGGACAGCCTAATGAAAAACTGTTTTTT. Amino acid sequence: CASSSPGQPNEKLFF.

The chain is built from TRBV27 and TRBJ2-7; TRBD2 agrees at 14 bases. With 0 bases clipped from V and 2 bases from J, the junction kept 3 bases outside the gene matches. Germline CDR1 is MNHEY and CDR2 is SMNVEV (reference sequence). This CDR3 is built from 17 residues. CDR3 residues: CASSLSPGLAGAYEQYF. The DNA for the CDR3 is TGTGCCAGCAGTTTATCCCCGGGACTAGCGGGAGCCTACGAGCAGTACTTC.

This chain uses TRBV5-1 with TRBJ2-1; 8 positions match TRBD1. Germline V gives CDR1 SGHRS, CDR2 YFSETQ. The CDR3 extends over 15 amino acids. V lost 2 bases, J lost 8 bases, and 9 bases stayed unmatched. The CDR3 reads CASSFGGQAFYEQFF. The CDR3 region has the DNA TGCGCCAGCAGCTTCGGGGGACAGGCTTTTTATGAGCAGTTCTTC.

The chain is built from TRBV19 and TRBJ2-1; 9 bases are a match to TRBD2. The junction had 8 bases not matched to a gene; V was cut back by 0 bases and J by 5 bases. This CDR3 spans 17 amino acids. Germline CDR1 reads LNHDA; CDR2 reads SQIVND (reference sequence). CDR3 nucleotide sequence: TGTGCCAGTAGTATAGATCTTGGGCTAGCGGGAAACAATGAGCAGTTCTTC. Encoded protein: CASSIDLGLAGNNEQFF.

The V and J genes are TRBV4-1 and TRBJ1-1, with D possibly matching TRBD1 (5 bases). CDR3 length: 16 amino acids. The ends were cut back, 1 base at V and 1 base at J, with 13 bases in the middle. Germline V lookup: CDR1 MGHRA, CDR2 YSYEKL. The CDR3 here is CASSQGIGVPNTEAFF. The DNA of the CDR3 is TGCGCCAGCAGCCAAGGGATAGGGGTCCCGAACACTGAAGCTTTCTTT.

The chain carries TRBV7-3 and TRBJ2-3; D perhaps matches TRBD2 (6 bases). Germline CDR1 and CDR2: SGHTA and FQGTGA. The CDR3 is 15 amino acids. V was clipped by 4 bases and J by 3 bases, with 14 bases between them. The CDR3 nucleotides are TGTGCCAGCAGCTCGGGAGTTTCCTGGACAGATACGCAGTATTTT. Translated, it gives CASSSGVSWTDTQYF.

V gene TRBV11-3 combines with J gene TRBJ2-1; D is perhaps TRBD1 (6 bases). With 3 bases removed from V and 3 bases from J, the gap between germline ends came to 12 bases. This CDR3 is built from 15 residues. Germline loops: CDR1 SGHNT, CDR2 YENEEA. CDR3 DNA sequence: TGTGCCAGCAGCTTTAGGACAGCCCACTACAATGAGCAGTTCTTC. Its protein is CASSFRTAHYNEQFF.

This chain uses TRBV6-5 with TRBJ2-7; 10 nucleotides line up with TRBD2. This CDR3 contains 14 residues. CDR1 is MNHEY, CDR2 SVGAGI, per germline. J gave up 4 bases and V 1 base, and 1 base lay outside the gene matches. CDR3 nucleotide sequence: TGTGCCAGCAGTTACTGGACTAGCGGATACGAGCAGTACTTC. It specifies CASSYWTSGYEQYF.

The chain links TRBV19 to TRBJ2-7; 9 bases are a match to TRBD1. In germline, CDR1 is LNHDA, CDR2 SQIVND (reference sequence). V lost 6 bases and J lost 1; bases outside the gene matches: 10. CDR3 length: 16 amino acids. The CDR3 region has the DNA TGTGCCAGTAGCCCCGGGGGACAGGGAATTTCCTACGAGCAGTACTTC. It specifies CASSPGGQGISYEQYF.

This clone was observed once. The chain carries TRBV5-8 and TRBJ2-4; TRBD2 agrees at 11 bases. The CDR3 runs to 16 residues. The J segment lost 0 bases and the V segment lost 4 bases, leaving 3 bases of the junction unmatched. Germline CDR1 reads SGHTS; CDR2 reads YDEGEE. The DNA for the CDR3 is TGTGCCAGCAGCCTAGGGACTAGCGGAGCCAAAAACATTCAGTACTTC. Translated, it gives CASSLGTSGAKNIQYF.

This chain connects TRBV5-1 to TRBJ2-4; 8 positions match TRBD1. Germline-derived CDR1 and CDR2 are SGHRS and YFSETQ. The CDR3 spans 15 residues. The V and J ends lost 4 bases and 5 bases, in that order; junction bases with no gene match: 8. This chain's CDR3 is CASSTIQGAENIQYF. In DNA, the CDR3 is TGCGCCAGCAGCACGATTCAGGGGGCGGAAAACATTCAGTACTTC. The full variable domain, with the rest looked up from reference TRBV5-1 and TRBJ2-4, is KAGVTQTPRYLIKTRGQQVTLSCSPISGHRSVSWYQQTPGQGLQFLFEYFSETQRNKGNFPGRFSGRQFSNSRSEMNVSTLELGDSALYLCASSTIQGAENIQYFGAGTRLSVL.

The V call is TRBV27, the J call TRBJ1-5; D remains ambiguous. Trimming pared 6 bases from V and 3 bases from J, leaving 12 bases between. There are 14 residues in the CDR3. Germline CDR1 and CDR2: MNHEY and SMNVEV (reference sequence). The DNA of the CDR3 is TGTGCCAGCAGCCGGACCGGGAACAATCAGCCCCAGCATTTT. This codes for CASSRTGNNQPQHF.